The present T cell receptor beta chain was sequenced within a study of T cell responses to AZD1222 COVID-19 vaccine. Study background: Doses given second, at about 4 or about 12 weeks, were pooled.

This clone was found many times. No antigen is known for it. Study outcomes and limitations: Epitopes outside B.1.351 and B.1.1.7 mutated regions reportedly drew nearly half of spike TCRs.

Clones were read by immunoSEQ multiplex PCR, and TCRdb kept only the in-frame ones, dropping some. The sample contains 60,000 to 80,000 clones, approximately 83% of which appear only once. The clonotype originates from an adult in good health. This specimen consisted of peripheral blood, obtained on day 0 of AZD1222 vaccination.

CDR3 in DNA: TGTGCCAGTAGCGAGTGGGGGGACACTGAAGCTTTCTTT. Translating it yields CASSEWGDTEAFF. V is TRBV19 and J is TRBJ1-1; D possibly corresponds to TRBD1 (5 bases). Between the trimmed V and J ends, which lost 6 bases and 3 bases, there was a span of 11 bases. CDR3 length: 13 residues. Germline V lookup: CDR1 LNHDA, CDR2 SQIVND (reference sequence).